The rows below give T cell receptor beta chains drawn from one sample of a study of CD8 T cells in ankylosing spondylitis. TCRdb itself ran the 5' RACE reads through MiXCR, one entry per CDR3 protein. The sample contains approximately 140,000 distinct CDR3 sequences, roughly 17% of which appear only once. The sequenced sample consisted of blood, either unsorted or a sorted T cell fraction (not recorded which). Receptors were obtained from a male donor with ankylosing spondylitis. Both conserved end residues are part of each CDR3. D genes are given only for firm matches. Clone size is given for some rows only: seen once, a few or many times, or a class if the clone is expanded.

>TRBV12-3/TRBV12-4|TRBJ2-1|NA|NA
TGTGCCAGCAGAACTAGTGAAGAGCAGTTCTTC
CASRTSEEQFF
>TRBV29-1|TRBJ1-2|many|NA
TGCAGCGTCACGACAGACTCCTATGGCTACACCTTC
CSVTTDSYGYTF
>TRBV19|TRBJ2-7|few|TRBD1
TGTGCCACCGGGACAGGAAACCCCTACGAGCAGTACTTC
CATGTGNPYEQYF
>TRBV6-2/TRBV6-3|TRBJ1-5|NA|NA
TGTGCCAGCAGTTACTTCGGGGCGGATCAGCCCCAGCATTTT
CASSYFGADQPQHF
>TRBV24-1|TRBJ2-5|NA|NA
TGTGCCACCAGTGATTATAAGGTTACTGGAGAGACCCAGTACTTC
CATSDYKVTGETQYF
>TRBV28|TRBJ2-2|NA|NA
TGTGCCAGCAGTTTATCGGCGGGCCGCAACGGGGAGCTGTTTTTT
CASSLSAGRNGELFF
>TRBV19|TRBJ2-7|few|NA
TGTGCCAGTAGTATAGCCTTCGGCGGAATTGGCGAGCAGTACTTC
CASSIAFGGIGEQYF
>TRBV6-1|TRBJ2-2|few|NA
TGTGCCAGCAGACATCGAGGGTCCACCGGGGAGCTGTTTTTT
CASRHRGSTGELFF
>TRBV4-3|TRBJ2-2|NA|NA
TGCGCCAGCAGCCTAGGTTCCCCTACCATTTACACCGGGGAGCTGTTTTTT
CASSLGSPTIYTGELFF
>TRBV19|TRBJ1-3|few|NA
TGTGCCAGTACGAAGAGGAACACCATATATTTT
CASTKRNTIYF
>TRBV12-3/TRBV12-4|TRBJ1-1|NA|TRBD1
TGTGCCAGCAGCCTGGGACAGCAAGAAGCTTTCTTT
CASSLGQQEAFF
>TRBV11-1|TRBJ2-1|few|NA
TGTGCCAGCAGCCCTCGGGGGAGCCGAGGTCTCGGCTCCTACAATGAGCAGTTCTTC
CASSPRGSRGLGSYNEQFF
>TRBV20-1|TRBJ2-3|NA|TRBD2
TGCAGTGCTAGGGAGGGACTAGCACGAGATACGCAGTATTTT
CSAREGLARDTQYF
>TRBV29-1|TRBJ2-7|many|TRBD2
TGCAGCGTTAGCGGGATCTACGAGCAGTACTTC
CSVSGIYEQYF
>TRBV4-1|TRBJ2-1|NA|TRBD2
TGCGCCAGCAGCCAAGTTGCGGGAGTCTACAATGAGCAGTTCTTC
CASSQVAGVYNEQFF
>TRBV6-1|TRBJ1-1|few|TRBD1
TGTGCCAGCAGTACATTCTCCGGGACAGGGAATACAAAAACTGAAGCTTTCTTT
CASSTFSGTGNTKTEAFF
>TRBV20-1|TRBJ1-5|few|NA
TGCAGTGCCCCCGGTCAGGACAGACGAAATCAGCCCCAGCATTTT
CSAPGQDRRNQPQHF
>TRBV24-1|TRBJ2-1|NA|TRBD2
TGTGCCACCAGTGTGTGTCCGGGACACGGGACTAGCGGGAGGGTCTCCTACAATGAGCAGTTCTTC
CATSVCPGHGTSGRVSYNEQFF
>TRBV28|TRBJ1-2|NA|NA
TGTGCCAGCAGTCCGCTAGGCATTGCTAACTATGGCTACACCTTC
CASSPLGIANYGYTF
>TRBV29-1|TRBJ2-3|many|NA
TGCAGCGTCACTTGGGGGATGTCTGATACGCAGTATTTT
CSVTWGMSDTQYF
>TRBV28|TRBJ2-3|once|NA
TGTGCCAGCAGCACAAGGGGATTAGGTACGCAGTATTTT
CASSTRGLGTQYF
>TRBV29-1|TRBJ2-5|few|TRBD2
TGCAGCGTTGGTGGCGGGAGGGTCCAAGAGACCCAGTACTTC
CSVGGGRVQETQYF
>TRBV5-1|TRBJ1-2|few|NA
TGCGCCAGCAGCTTGGAAGCAGGGGTGGGCTATGGCTACACCTTC
CASSLEAGVGYGYTF
>TRBV5-1|TRBJ2-4|few|TRBD1
TGCGCCAGCAGCATTGGACAGGGGAACATTCAGTACTTC
CASSIGQGNIQYF
>TRBV12-3/TRBV12-4|TRBJ2-6|few|NA
TGTGCCAGCAGACCGACCATGACTGGGGCCAACGTCCTGACTTTC
CASRPTMTGANVLTF
>TRBV28|TRBJ2-7|few|NA
TGTGCCAGCAGTTTTCAGCAGCACGAGCAGTACTTC
CASSFQQHEQYF
>TRBV13|TRBJ1-1|few|NA
TGTGCCAGCAGCTTAGGCGGGAGGAACACTGAAGCTTTCTTT
CASSLGGRNTEAFF
>TRBV12-3/TRBV12-4|TRBJ2-5|NA|NA
TGTGCCAGCAGTTTTGCATGGCGGCAAGAGACCCAGTACTTC
CASSFAWRQETQYF
>TRBV7-9|TRBJ2-7|few|NA
TGTGCCAGCAGCTTGAGCAGCCGCCCAAGGAGCGGGTACGAGCAGTACTTC
CASSLSSRPRSGYEQYF
>TRBV4-1|TRBJ2-5|few|NA
TGCGCCAGCAGCCAAACTATTAGAATTCAAGAGACCCAGTACTTC
CASSQTIRIQETQYF
>TRBV5-5|TRBJ1-1|NA|NA
TGTGCCAGCAGCTTGGATGTAAGCACTGAAGCTTTCTTT
CASSLDVSTEAFF
>TRBV11-2|TRBJ2-7|NA|NA
TGTGCCAGCAGCTTACCCGAGGATGAGCAGTACTTC
CASSLPEDEQYF
>TRBV15|TRBJ1-1|NA|NA
TGTGCCACCAGCAGCCCGTTCTGGGGGAACATGAACACTGAAGCTTTCTTT
CATSSPFWGNMNTEAFF
>TRBV3-1|TRBJ1-1|NA|TRBD1
TGTGCCAGCAGCCATTGGACAGGGGGAAGAACTGAAGCTTTCTTT
CASSHWTGGRTEAFF
>TRBV5-6|TRBJ2-1|NA|NA
TGTGCCAGCAGCAGAGGGGCCTACAATGAGCAGTTCTTC
CASSRGAYNEQFF
>TRBV4-2|TRBJ2-7|many|TRBD1
TGTGCCAGCAGCCAAGAACGGGACAGAGCCTACGAGCAGTACTTC
CASSQERDRAYEQYF
>TRBV7-9|TRBJ2-7|few|TRBD2
TGTGCCAGCAGCTTATTTACTAGCGGGAGCTACGAGCAGTACTTC
CASSLFTSGSYEQYF
>TRBV29-1|TRBJ1-1|NA|NA
TGCAGCGTTGTCCCCGGGGATTACACTGAAGCTTTCTTT
CSVVPGDYTEAFF
>TRBV10-3|TRBJ2-5|NA|NA
TGTGCCATCAGTGACAAGGCTCAAGAGACCCAGTACTTC
CAISDKAQETQYF
>TRBV27|TRBJ2-1|NA|NA
TGTGCCAGCAGTTTATGGTCACAAATTGCATACAATGAGCAGTTCTTC
CASSLWSQIAYNEQFF
>TRBV9|TRBJ1-2|NA|NA
TGTGCCAGCACCCCGGGAACGGAGAACTATGGCTACACCTTC
CASTPGTENYGYTF
>TRBV9|TRBJ2-6|once|NA
TGTGCCAGCAGCTTGTGGGCCGAATCTGGGGCCAACGTCCTGACTTTC
CASSLWAESGANVLTF
>TRBV20-1|TRBJ2-1|few|NA
TGCAGTGCTAGAGAGGACGCCATCTCCTACAATGAGCAGTTCTTC
CSAREDAISYNEQFF
>TRBV5-6|TRBJ2-7|NA|NA
TGTGCCAGCAGCTTGGTTCAGCTCTCCTACGAGCAGTACTTC
CASSLVQLSYEQYF
>TRBV4-1|TRBJ2-2|few|NA
TGCGCCAGCAGCCAAGCCCTCCGGGACGCATTCACCGGGGAGCTGTTTTTT
CASSQALRDAFTGELFF
>TRBV6-5|TRBJ1-1|NA|NA
TGTGCCAGCAGTTGTCAGGCTTGTGCTGAAGCTTTCTTT
CASSCQACAEAFF
>TRBV5-1|TRBJ2-5|NA|TRBD1
TGCGCCAGCAGCTATGACAGGGGCGGGGAGACCCAGTACTTC
CASSYDRGGETQYF
>TRBV24-1|TRBJ2-7|NA|TRBD1
TGTGCCACCAGCGCCGGGACAGGGGAAGTGGACGAGCAGTACTTC
CATSAGTGEVDEQYF
>TRBV24-1|TRBJ2-2|NA|TRBD1
TGTGCCACCAGTGATTTGAGGGGGCCCGGGGAGCTGTTTTTT
CATSDLRGPGELFF
>TRBV3-1|TRBJ2-1|few|NA
TGTGCCAGCAGCCAGGTACTAACAAGCTCCTACAATGAGCAGTTCTTC
CASSQVLTSSYNEQFF